Below, one T cell receptor beta chain is given with its context. The Seattle site enrolled patients during active infection and followed them longitudinally. This sample stems from a study of blood T cell repertoires in COVID-19. Study at large: Samples of COVID-19 (acute and convalescent) were obtained from the United States, Italy and Spain. The analysed material was cDNA or gDNA that came from T cells, B-cell-depleted T cells, or PBMCs.

Under the authors' procedure: It was from reference gene primer amplification that nucleated cell counts were estimated. TCRdb keeps only in-frame clones here, not all; method: immunoSEQ multiplex PCR. The D gene and trimming were derived from the DNA, and the V and J assignments and clone size from that table. The data hold about 180,000 clones, with 85% observed a single time. The ends lost 5 bases at V and 8 bases at J; junction bases unmatched: 18. From germline, CDR1 is SGHNT and CDR2 YYREEE (reference sequence). The CDR3 runs to 17 residues. The chain uses TRBV5-4 and TRBJ2-1, with 8 bases aligning to TRBD2. The source is a person between 70 and 80 years old with COVID-19, enrolled during active disease. Material for sequencing was peripheral blood. CDR3 coding DNA: TGTGCCAGCAGGAGAGACCTGCGGGGGGCTGGTAGCGATGAGCAGTTCTTC. Protein product: CASRRDLRGAGSDEQFF.